Shown below are 15 T cell receptor beta chains from a single sample sequenced in a study of T cell responses to AZD1222 COVID-19 vaccine. Produced via immunoSEQ multiplex PCR; TCRdb's table is partial and in-frame only. The sample shows more than 100,000 clones, about nine tenths of them seen only once. The starting material was peripheral blood, obtained on day 0 of AZD1222 vaccination. These receptors came from an adult in good health.

The chain is built from TRBV7-6 and TRBJ2-7; 7 bases agree with TRBD2. The CDR3 is made up of 15 amino acids. Germline CDR1 SGHVS, CDR2 FNYEAQ. The junction had 7 bases not matched to a gene; V was cut back by 0 bases and J by 5 bases. The CDR3 DNA is TGTGCCAGCAGCTTAGCTGTGGGAGGGTTCCACGAGCAGTACTTC. Its protein is CASSLAVGGFHEQYF.

This chain joins TRBV29-1 and TRBJ2-5, with TRBD2 matching over 11 bases. V lost 5 bases to trimming and J lost 4 bases; unmatched junction nucleotides: 12. Germline assignment: CDR1 SQVTM and CDR2 ANQGSEA. The CDR3 consists of 16 residues. This CDR3 is CSVSPLAGGPSETQYF. The DNA of the CDR3 is TGCAGCGTTTCCCCATTAGCGGGAGGGCCCTCAGAGACCCAGTACTTC.

The chain couples TRBV19 to TRBJ2-5; no firm D call. CDR1 and CDR2 (germline): LNHDA, SQIVND (reference sequence). The CDR3 spans 12 residues. The germline V and J ends were trimmed by 0 bases and 3 bases, with 2 bases remaining between them. CDR3 loop: CASSIDKETQYF. The DNA of the CDR3 is TGTGCCAGTAGTATAGACAAAGAGACCCAGTACTTC.

The chain has TRBV6-4 and TRBJ2-3; 7 bases line up with TRBD2. V trimming: 2 bases; J trimming: 0 bases; junction bases outside the gene matches: 5. CDR3 length: 16 residues. Germline CDR1 and CDR2: MRHNA and SNTAGT. This chain's CDR3 is CASSDTAGDSTDTQYF. In nucleotides, the CDR3 is TGTGCCAGCAGTGACACCGCGGGGGATAGCACAGATACGCAGTATTTT.

In this sample, this clone turned up once. This rearrangement joins TRBV18 to TRBJ1-1; TRBD1 matches 8 bases. Losses at the gene ends were 1 base for V and 5 bases for J; bases not matched to a gene: 6. The CDR3 length is 15 residues. From germline, CDR1 is KGHSH and CDR2 LQKENI. CDR3 sequence reads: CASSPRDRRGTEAFF. The CDR3 region has the DNA TGTGCCAGCTCACCACGGGACAGGCGGGGGACTGAAGCTTTCTTT.

The chain employs TRBV7-9 and TRBJ2-3; D is possibly TRBD2 (5 bases). Between the trimmed V and J ends, which lost 8 bases and 7 bases, there was a span of 16 bases. This CDR3 spans 13 amino acids. Germline loops: CDR1 SEHNR, CDR2 FQNEAQ (reference sequence). The CDR3 DNA reads as TGTGCCAGCCGAAGCGGAGACGTTTATACGCAGTATTTT. Its translation is CASRSGDVYTQYF. The complete variable domain, with remaining parts taken from reference TRBV7-9 and TRBJ2-3, reads DTGVSQNPRHKITKRGQNVTFRCDPISEHNRLYWYRQTLGQGPEFLTYFQNEAQLEKSRLLSDRFSAERPKGSFSTLEIQRTEQGDSAMYLCASRSGDVYTQYFGPGTRLTVL.

The gene calls are TRBV9 and TRBJ1-1, with 8 nucleotides matching TRBD1. The CDR3 is 17 residues long. Germline loops: CDR1 SGDLS, CDR2 YYNGEE. V was clipped by 0 bases and J by 1 base; unmatched bases: 8. The CDR3 is CASSVAGAGGANTEAFF. The CDR3 DNA reads TGTGCCAGCAGCGTAGCTGGGGCAGGGGGCGCGAACACTGAAGCTTTCTTT.

V and J are TRBV12-5 and TRBJ2-5; 7 bases are a match to TRBD2. This CDR3 has 17 amino acids. V shed 0 bases and J 2 bases; nucleotides not matched to a gene: 9. Looked up from germline, CDR1 is LGHNT and CDR2 is FRNRAP. CDR3 amino acids: CASGLVPRLASQETQYF. Here the CDR3 DNA reads TGTGCTAGTGGTTTGGTACCCCGACTAGCTTCTCAAGAGACCCAGTACTTC.

V usage is TRBV20-1 and J usage is TRBJ1-5; D remains unclear. V lost 3 bases and J 7 bases, leaving 10 bases between the germline ends. Per germline, CDR1 DFQATT and CDR2 SNEGSKA (reference sequence). The CDR3 length is 12 residues. The CDR3 DNA reads as TGCAGTGCTAGTCTGGCTGAACAGCCCCAGCATTTT. It specifies CSASLAEQPQHF.

The chain employs TRBV6-2 or TRBV6-3 and TRBJ2-7; 7 nucleotides agree with TRBD1. CDR1 is MNHEY and CDR2 is SVGEGT in the germline V gene. Trimming took 4 bases from V and 2 from J; bases not matched to a gene: 8. This CDR3 region has 15 residues. CDR3 nucleotide sequence: TGTGCCAGCAGTTGGTTAAAGGGGGCGGCCTACGAGCAGTACTTC. Protein product: CASSWLKGAAYEQYF.

The J gene is TRBJ2-2, the V gene TRBV19; the match to TRBD2 covers 12 bases. After removal of 4 bases from V and 0 bases from J, the junction contained 9 bases not matched to a gene. The germline CDR1 and CDR2 sequences are LNHDA and SQIVND (reference sequence). This CDR3 is built from 19 residues. The CDR3 region is CASSSDGLAGSPNTGELFF. The CDR3 DNA sequence: TGTGCCAGTAGTAGCGACGGACTAGCGGGGAGCCCGAACACCGGGGAGCTGTTTTTT.

This sequence joins TRBV28 and TRBJ2-1, with D unresolved. The V gene lost 10 bases and the J gene lost 2 bases, with 12 bases spanning the gap. The germline V gene has CDR1 MDHEN and CDR2 SYDVKM. This CDR3 contains 13 residues. The CDR3 spells CATSERPYNEQFF. The CDR3 DNA follows: TGTGCCACCTCAGAGCGCCCCTACAATGAGCAGTTCTTC.

V is TRBV19 and J is TRBJ1-2, with unresolved D. Trimming removed 5 bases at V and 7 bases at J, with 11 bases between. Germline assignment: CDR1 LNHDA and CDR2 SQIVND (reference sequence). The CDR3 runs 12 residues. CDR3 in DNA: TGTGCCAGTAGTCAGATGGGCCTTGGCTACACCTTC. The encoded protein is CASSQMGLGYTF.

The V call is TRBV10-2, the J call TRBJ1-1, with TRBD1 as a possible D gene (6 bases). Germline V gene lookup returns CDR1 WSHSY and CDR2 SAAADI. CDR3 length: 13 amino acids. Trimming pared 10 bases from V and 0 bases from J, leaving 12 bases between. CDR3 residues: CAISAGVNTEAFF. CDR3 sequence (DNA): TGCGCCATCTCGGCAGGGGTGAACACTGAAGCTTTCTTT.

This clone has more than one count but fewer than ten. The chain links TRBV14 to TRBJ1-2, with D tentatively TRBD1 (5 bases). V was clipped by 0 bases and J by 7 bases, with 12 bases between them. The germline V gene has CDR1 SGHDN and CDR2 FVKESK. The CDR3 runs 14 residues. The CDR3 sequence: CASSQDSRVGGYTF. CDR3 DNA sequence: TGTGCCAGCAGCCAAGATAGCAGGGTTGGTGGCTACACCTTC.